This T cell receptor beta chain was sequenced in a study of glioma-infiltrating T cells after dendritic cell vaccination. Study in general: Between the early 2000s and the early 2010s, patients got autologous tumor lysate-pulsed dendritic cell vaccines. Monocyte-derived dendritic cells, cultured less than 8 days with IL-4 and GM-CSF, were pulsed with autologous tumor lysate.

This clone is a singleton in its sample. Method: immunoSEQ multiplex PCR; TCRdb's copy keeps in-frame clones and lacks some. The sample consists of about 24,000 clones, roughly 91% of them appearing once. The germline V and J ends were trimmed by 0 bases and 3 bases, with 18 bases remaining between them. The CDR3 length is 18 residues. Germline V gene sequence: CDR1 SGHRS, CDR2 YFSETQ. Time point given: after dendritic cell vaccination, including at tumor progression/relapse. The starting material was blood, obtained after dendritic cell vaccination. V usage is TRBV5-1 and J usage is TRBJ2-2; D may be TRBD2 (5 bases). The TCR originated in a human donor with glioblastoma. The CDR3 here is CASSLVSLPGLDTGELFF. The CDR3 nucleotides are TGCGCCAGCAGCTTGGTTTCCCTCCCGGGGTTGGACACCGGGGAGCTGTTTTTT.